This passage covers 16 T cell receptor beta chains from one sample sequenced in a study of blood T cell repertoires in COVID-19. Measured with immunoSEQ multiplex PCR; TCRdb has only the in-frame clones, and not every one. The data contain about 200,000 clones, approximately 88% of them singletons. Source material: peripheral blood. The receptors shown here come from a man aged 55 to 70 who had recovered from COVID-19.

J is TRBJ2-3 and V is TRBV4-2, with TRBD2 as a possible D gene (5 bases). V was trimmed by 0 bases and J by 6 bases, leaving 7 bases between them. In germline, CDR1 is LGHNA, CDR2 YNFKEQ. This CDR3 contains 13 residues. This CDR3 is CASSQDREDTQYF. CDR3 DNA: TGTGCCAGCAGCCAAGATAGGGAGGATACGCAGTATTTT.

This clone has only a few counts. The chain recombines TRBV7-3 with TRBJ1-6; D possibly corresponds to TRBD1 (5 bases). The CDR3 length is 13 residues. Germline-derived CDR1 and CDR2 are SGHTA and FQGTGA. V lost 5 bases and J lost 7, with 9 bases in between. The CDR3 nucleotides are TGTGCCAGCAGCCCAGACAGAAATTCACCCCTCCACTTT. Its translation: CASSPDRNSPLHF. The full variable domain, in which reference TRBV7-3 and TRBJ1-6 provide the parts outside the CDR3, is GAGVSQTPSNKVTEKGKYVELRCDPISGHTALYWYRQSLGQGPEFLIYFQGTGAADDSGLPNDRFFAVRPEGSVSTLKIQRTERGDSAVYLCASSPDRNSPLHFGNGTRLTVT.

This chain joins TRBV3-1 (or the pseudogene TRBV3-2) and TRBJ2-7, with TRBD2 matching 7 bases. The ends lost 3 bases at V and 4 bases at J; junction bases unmatched: 12. Germline-derived CDR1 and CDR2 are LGHDT and YNNKEL (reference sequence). This CDR3 region has 16 residues. CDR3 protein: CASSHTRGGRGYEQYF. In DNA form, the CDR3 reads TGTGCCAGCAGCCATACGCGGGGCGGGCGGGGGTACGAGCAGTACTTC.

This chain joins TRBV13 and TRBJ1-5, with TRBD1 matching 7 bases. This CDR3 comprises 17 residues. Unmatched junction bases numbered 9, after V lost 4 bases and J lost 0 bases. Germline V gives CDR1 PRHDT, CDR2 FYEKMQ (reference sequence). The CDR3 loop is CASSSRTGAFSNQPQHF. The CDR3, as DNA: TGTGCCAGCAGCTCCAGGACAGGAGCTTTTAGCAATCAGCCCCAGCATTTT.

The chain has TRBV12-3 or TRBV12-4 and TRBJ1-2; D is possibly TRBD1 (5 bases). V was clipped by 3 bases and J by 5 bases, with 10 bases between them. CDR3 length: 13 amino acids. The CDR3 DNA reads TGTGCCAGCAGTTTTTTGGGGCGGTATGGCTACACCTTC. As protein: CASSFLGRYGYTF.

The sample holds one count of this clone. The chain links TRBV4-1 to TRBJ1-5; D is possibly TRBD1 (6 bases). The ends were cut back, 1 base at V and 5 bases at J, with 12 bases in the middle. Germline CDR1 is MGHRA and CDR2 is YSYEKL. There are 15 residues in the CDR3. CDR3 protein: CASSQGGGSDQPQHF. The DNA of the CDR3 is TGCGCCAGCAGCCAAGGAGGGGGTTCCGATCAGCCCCAGCATTTT.

The chain couples TRBV7-9 to TRBJ1-4; 7 nucleotides line up with TRBD1. This CDR3 contains 12 residues. V shed 3 bases and J 13 bases; nucleotides not matched to a gene: 5. Germline V gene data show CDR1 as SEHNR and CDR2 as FQNEAQ (reference sequence). CDR3 region: CASSFQGGGLFF. CDR3 coding DNA: TGTGCCAGCAGCTTCCAGGGGGGAGGACTGTTTTTT. Full variable domain (outside the CDR3, taken from reference TRBV7-9 and TRBJ1-4): DTGVSQNPRHKITKRGQNVTFRCDPISEHNRLYWYRQTLGQGPEFLTYFQNEAQLEKSRLLSDRFSAERPKGSFSTLEIQRTEQGDSAMYLCASSFQGGGLFFGSGTQLSVL.

This chain connects TRBV7-9 to TRBJ2-3; 12 positions agree with TRBD2. The CDR3 extends over 15 amino acids. V dropped 2 bases and J dropped 11; count of bases not matched to a gene: 8. Germline V CDR1 and CDR2: SEHNR, FQNEAQ (reference sequence). The CDR3, as DNA: TGTGCCAGCAGCTTAACCGAACTAGCGGGGGGACAGCAGTATTTT. This translates into CASSLTELAGGQQYF. The whole variable domain, remainder taken from reference TRBV7-9 and TRBJ2-3, is DTGVSQNPRHKITKRGQNVTFRCDPISEHNRLYWYRQTLGQGPEFLTYFQNEAQLEKSRLLSDRFSAERPKGSFSTLEIQRTEQGDSAMYLCASSLTELAGGQQYFGPGTRLTVL.

The DNA for the CDR3 is TGCGCCAGCAGCTCACTAGCGGCTAGCTCCTACGAGCAGTACTTC. This translates into CASSSLAASSYEQYF. The rearrangement uses TRBV5-1 and TRBJ2-7, with 8 positions matching TRBD2. This CDR3 spans 15 amino acids. The V and J ends lost 3 bases and 0 bases, in that order; junction bases with no gene match: 5. The germline gives CDR1 SGHRS, CDR2 YFSETQ.

The chain is built from TRBV30 and TRBJ1-1; TRBD1 matches at 9 bases. CDR3 length: 13 residues. The junction had 6 bases not matched to a gene; V was cut back by 1 base and J by 9 bases. Looked up from germline, CDR1 is GTSNPN and CDR2 is SVGIG (reference sequence). CDR3 DNA sequence: TGTGCCTGGAGTGCGGACAGGGGTGAAAAAGCTTTCTTT. It is translated as CAWSADRGEKAFF. Full variable domain (rest looked up from reference TRBV30 and TRBJ1-1): SQTIHQWPATLVQPVGSPLSLECTVEGTSNPNLYWYRQAAGRGLQLLFYSVGIGQISSEVPQNLSASRPQDRQFILSSKKLLLSDSGFYLCAWSADRGEKAFFGQGTRLTVV.

The chain is built from TRBV10-3 and TRBJ2-3; no firm D call. This CDR3 is 13 amino acids long. In germline, CDR1 is ENHRY, CDR2 SYGVKD. Trimming shortened V by 4 bases and J by 4 bases, and 9 bases separated the two germline ends. CDR3 DNA: TGTGCCATCAGTGGGGCATCGGCAGATACGCAGTATTTT. Its translation is CAISGASADTQYF.

J is TRBJ2-3 and V is TRBV14; 7 nucleotides match TRBD2. The CDR3 totals 15 residues. Trimming took 6 bases from V and 4 from J; bases not matched to a gene: 10. Germline V gives CDR1 SGHDN, CDR2 FVKESK. The CDR3 DNA sequence: TGTGCCAGCAGACTCTCGGGCGGGAGATCAGATACGCAGTATTTT. It translates to CASRLSGGRSDTQYF. Complete variable domain (other parts from reference TRBV14 and TRBJ2-3): EAGVTQFPSHSVIEKGQTVTLRCDPISGHDNLYWYRRVMGKEIKFLLHFVKESKQDESGMPNNRFLAERTGGTYSTLKVQPAELEDSGVYFCASRLSGGRSDTQYFGPGTRLTVL.

This clone was found once. The rearrangement uses TRBV3-1 (or the pseudogene TRBV3-2) and TRBJ2-4, with D possibly matching TRBD1 (5 bases). Per the germline V gene, CDR1 is LGHDT and CDR2 is YNNKEL (reference sequence). Between the trimmed V and J ends, which lost 2 bases and 12 bases, there was a span of 11 bases. The CDR3 sequence is 12 residues long. CDR3 region: CASSQFRGYQYF. CDR3 DNA sequence: TGTGCCAGCAGCCAATTTAGGGGATATCAGTACTTC.

About this clone itself: Other DNA sequences from this sample encode an identical CDR3 as well. The J gene is TRBJ2-5, the V gene TRBV19, with D possibly TRBD2 on 6 matching bases. V was clipped by 1 base and J by 4 bases, with 7 bases between them. This CDR3 has 13 residues. The germline gives CDR1 LNHDA, CDR2 SQIVND (reference sequence). CDR3 in DNA: TGTGCCAGTAGTATAGCGGGAGTAGAGACCCAGTACTTC. Translating it yields CASSIAGVETQYF.

This rearrangement joins TRBV19 to TRBJ1-5; 7 positions match TRBD1. Germline V CDR1 and CDR2: LNHDA, SQIVND (reference sequence). CDR3 length: 13 amino acids. V shed 9 bases and J 5 bases; nucleotides not matched to a gene: 7. The CDR3 protein is CASADRVHQPQHF. The DNA of the CDR3 is TGTGCCAGCGCCGACAGGGTCCATCAGCCCCAGCATTTT.

The chain has TRBV11-2 and TRBJ2-5; TRBD2 aligns across 8 bases. V lost 4 bases and J lost 9; bases outside the gene matches: 10. Germline assignment: CDR1 SGHAT and CDR2 FQNNGV. CDR3 length: 14 amino acids. CDR3 DNA sequence: TGTGCCAGCAGCTCGGAGCGGGGGCCCCACCCCCAGTACTTC. It codes for CASSSERGPHPQYF.